The next 14 T cell receptor beta chains were all read from a single sample in a study of cytomegalovirus exposure and HLA in healthy donors. Vbeta (60) and Jbeta (13) primers were used in the PCR. Assay used: immunoSEQ multiplex PCR; TCRdb lists only in-frame clones, some missing. The table has about 98,000 clones, approximately 83% seen once; the top ten hold approximately 4%. What was sequenced was PBMCs. These receptors were obtained from a female donor in good health and CMV-seropositive.

The rearrangement uses TRBV5-1 and TRBJ1-1; a weak D match, TRBD1 (5 bases). Germline V gives CDR1 SGHRS, CDR2 YFSETQ. V lost 0 bases to trimming and J lost 8 bases, with 14 bases between them. The CDR3 has 14 residues. The CDR3 reads CASSLAHGPGEAFF. CDR3 nucleotide sequence: TGCGCCAGCAGCTTGGCCCATGGGCCAGGGGAAGCTTTCTTT. Full variable domain (outside the CDR3, taken from reference TRBV5-1 and TRBJ1-1): KAGVTQTPRYLIKTRGQQVTLSCSPISGHRSVSWYQQTPGQGLQFLFEYFSETQRNKGNFPGRFSGRQFSNSRSEMNVSTLELGDSALYLCASSLAHGPGEAFFGQGTRLTVV.

V usage is TRBV2 and J usage is TRBJ1-1; no firm D call. Deletions cut 6 bases from V and 11 bases from J, with 16 bases between. The germline V gene has CDR1 SNHLY and CDR2 FYNNEI. The CDR3 contains 12 residues. In nucleotides, the CDR3 is TGTGCCAGCAGCCCGGGTCAAACATCGGCTTTCTTT. This encodes CASSPGQTSAFF.

This clone occurred a few times. The chain combines TRBV9 with TRBJ1-1; D is perhaps TRBD1 (5 bases). The germline V and J ends were trimmed by 2 bases and 4 bases, with 12 bases remaining between them. This CDR3 is 14 amino acids long. Germline lookup yields CDR1 SGDLS and CDR2 YYNGEE. The CDR3 bases are TGTGCCAGCAGCGTGGAGGGTGGGGGCACTGAAGCTTTCTTT. This gives the protein CASSVEGGGTEAFF.

The chain employs TRBV2 and TRBJ1-6, with 7 bases fitting TRBD1. Germline CDR1 SNHLY, CDR2 FYNNEI. V shed 7 bases and J 0 bases; nucleotides not matched to a gene: 3. The CDR3 consists of 15 residues. CDR3 sequence (DNA): TGTGCCAGCACACAGGGGAACTCCTATAATTCACCCCTCCACTTT. Translated, it gives CASTQGNSYNSPLHF.

The chain links TRBV5-1 to TRBJ2-7, with unresolved D. This CDR3 region has 12 residues. The V gene lost 5 bases and the J gene lost 2 bases, with 8 bases spanning the gap. Germline V CDR1 and CDR2: SGHRS, YFSETQ. CDR3 sequence (DNA): TGCGCCAGCAGGGGCACCACCTACGAGCAGTACTTC. This translates into CASRGTTYEQYF.

The J gene is TRBJ2-1, the V gene TRBV19, with TRBD1 matching over 7 bases. The V and J ends lost 4 bases and 4 bases, in that order; junction bases with no gene match: 7. The CDR3 is made up of 15 amino acids. CDR1 and CDR2 from the germline V gene are LNHDA and SQIVND (reference sequence). The CDR3 DNA sequence: TGTGCCAGTAGTACCCAGGGGGTCATATACAATGAGCAGTTCTTC. This gives the protein CASSTQGVIYNEQFF. Full variable domain (outside the CDR3, taken from reference TRBV19 and TRBJ2-1): DGGITQSPKYLFRKEGQNVTLSCEQNLNHDAMYWYRQDPGQGLRLIYYSQIVNDFQKGDIAEGYSVSREKKESFPLTVTSAQKNPTAFYLCASSTQGVIYNEQFFGPGTRLTVL.

The rearrangement links TRBV7-6 to TRBJ1-4; a possible D gene is TRBD1 (5 bases). CDR1 and CDR2 (germline): SGHVS, FNYEAQ. V gave up 0 bases and J gave up 4 bases, with 9 bases separating them. The CDR3 covers 15 residues. The CDR3 bases are TGTGCCAGCAGCTTAGCTGTAGGGGTTAATGAAAAACTGTTTTTT. This codes for CASSLAVGVNEKLFF. The whole variable domain, filled in from reference TRBV7-6 and TRBJ1-4, reads GAGVSQSPRYKVTKRGQDVALRCDPISGHVSLYWYRQALGQGPEFLTYFNYEAQQDKSGLPNDRFSAERPEGSISTLTIQRTEQRDSAMYRCASSLAVGVNEKLFFGSGTQLSVL.

The genes are TRBV5-1 and TRBJ2-7; D is undetermined. This CDR3 is built from 13 residues. Deletions cut 0 bases from V and 6 bases from J, with 10 bases between. Germline V gives CDR1 SGHRS, CDR2 YFSETQ. This CDR3 is CASSLGGLAEQYF. The CDR3 region has the DNA TGCGCCAGCAGCTTGGGCGGATTGGCCGAGCAGTACTTC.

The J gene is TRBJ1-5, the V gene TRBV5-1, with TRBD1 identical over 7 bases. This CDR3 is built from 13 residues. The V gene end was trimmed by 4 bases and the J gene end by 5 bases; junction bases not matched to a gene: 3. The germline V gene has CDR1 SGHRS and CDR2 YFSETQ. CDR3 nucleotides: TGCGCCAGCAGCAGGACAGGAGATCAGCCCCAGCATTTT. It specifies CASSRTGDQPQHF.

The chain couples TRBV18 to TRBJ1-1; 7 nucleotides agree with TRBD1. CDR1 is KGHSH, CDR2 LQKENI, per germline. The V segment lost 2 bases and the J segment 5 bases; nucleotides outside the gene matches: 8. The CDR3 is 15 residues long. The CDR3 region has the DNA TGTGCCAGCTCACCAAACAGGGGAACGGAGACTGAAGCTTTCTTT. As protein: CASSPNRGTETEAFF.

The chain has TRBV11-1 and TRBJ1-2, with D possibly matching TRBD1 (5 bases). Deletions cut 5 bases from V and 1 base from J, with 17 bases between. The CDR3 contains 16 residues. Germline-derived CDR1 and CDR2 are SGHAT and FQDESV (reference sequence). CDR3 in amino acids: CASSTRGPGNNYGYTF. The CDR3 nucleotides read TGTGCCAGCAGCACCCGAGGCCCAGGGAATAACTATGGCTACACCTTC.

This clone was recorded a few times. The chain couples TRBV5-5 to TRBJ2-5; 7 nucleotides match TRBD2. V gave up 8 bases and J gave up 4 bases; unmatched junction bases: 5. CDR1 is SGHKS, CDR2 YYEKEE, per germline (reference sequence). The CDR3 is 12 residues long. The CDR3 DNA is TGTGCCAGTAATATAGCGGGAGAGACCCAGTACTTC. As protein: CASNIAGETQYF. Looking up the rest from reference TRBV5-5 and TRBJ2-5 gives the full variable domain: DAGVTQSPTHLIKTRGQQVTLRCSPISGHKSVSWYQQVLGQGPQFIFQYYEKEERGRGNFPDRFSARQFPNYSSELNVNALLLGDSALYLCASNIAGETQYFGPGTRLLVL.

The chain has TRBV10-3 and TRBJ1-1, with 10 bases aligning to TRBD1. Germline V gives CDR1 ENHRY, CDR2 SYGVKD. The CDR3 sequence is 16 residues long. The trim removed 6 bases at V and 0 bases at J, leaving 7 bases unmatched. For the CDR3, the DNA is TGTGCCATCAGACCGGGGACAGGGGAACTGAACACTGAAGCTTTCTTT. Translated, it gives CAIRPGTGELNTEAFF.

The V gene is TRBV2, the J gene TRBJ1-5, with a tentative D call TRBD1 (5 bases). CDR3 length: 13 amino acids. Per the germline V gene, CDR1 is SNHLY and CDR2 is FYNNEI. Trimming removed 6 bases from V and 4 bases from J, with 10 bases in between. The CDR3 is CASRAQGNQPQHF. CDR3 nucleotides: TGTGCCAGCAGAGCCCAGGGAAATCAGCCCCAGCATTTT.